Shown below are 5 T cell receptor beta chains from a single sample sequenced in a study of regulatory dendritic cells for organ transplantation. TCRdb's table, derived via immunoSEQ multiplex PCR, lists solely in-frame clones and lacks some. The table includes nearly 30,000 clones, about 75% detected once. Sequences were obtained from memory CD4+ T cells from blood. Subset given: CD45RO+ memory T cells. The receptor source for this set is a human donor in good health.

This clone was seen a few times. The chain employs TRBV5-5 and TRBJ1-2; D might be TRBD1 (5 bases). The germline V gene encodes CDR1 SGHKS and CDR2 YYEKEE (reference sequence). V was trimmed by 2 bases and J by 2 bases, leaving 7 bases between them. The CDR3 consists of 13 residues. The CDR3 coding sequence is TGTGCCAGCAGCTTACAGGTGAACTATGGCTACACCTTC. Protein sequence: CASSLQVNYGYTF.

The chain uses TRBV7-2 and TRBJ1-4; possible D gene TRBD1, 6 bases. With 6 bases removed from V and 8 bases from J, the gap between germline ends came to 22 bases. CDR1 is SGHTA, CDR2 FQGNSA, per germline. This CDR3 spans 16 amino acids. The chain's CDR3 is CASRSAPGGREEKLFF. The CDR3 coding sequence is TGTGCCAGCAGATCCGCGCCGGGGGGGCGAGAGGAAAAACTGTTTTTT.

The CDR3 DNA reads TGTGCCAGCAGCAAAGCAAAAGGGAGCAGCACCGGGGAGCTGTTTTTT. Residues: CASSKAKGSSTGELFF. The chain joins TRBV21-1 to TRBJ2-2; whether TRBD2, the table's D call, matches the DNA was not checked. TRBV21-1 is labeled a pseudogene. The CDR3 is made up of 16 amino acids.

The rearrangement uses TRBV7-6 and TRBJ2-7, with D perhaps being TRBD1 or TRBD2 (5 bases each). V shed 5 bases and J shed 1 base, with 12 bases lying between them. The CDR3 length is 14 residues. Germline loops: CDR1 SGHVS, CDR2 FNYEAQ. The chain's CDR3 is CASSTGPNSYEQYF. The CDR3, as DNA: TGTGCCAGCAGCACGGGACCCAATTCCTACGAGCAGTACTTC.

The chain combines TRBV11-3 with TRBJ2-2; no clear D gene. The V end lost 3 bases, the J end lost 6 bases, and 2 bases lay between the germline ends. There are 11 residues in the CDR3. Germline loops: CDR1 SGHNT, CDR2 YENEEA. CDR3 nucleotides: TGTGCCAGCAGCTTCGCCGGGGAGCTGTTTTTT. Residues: CASSFAGELFF.